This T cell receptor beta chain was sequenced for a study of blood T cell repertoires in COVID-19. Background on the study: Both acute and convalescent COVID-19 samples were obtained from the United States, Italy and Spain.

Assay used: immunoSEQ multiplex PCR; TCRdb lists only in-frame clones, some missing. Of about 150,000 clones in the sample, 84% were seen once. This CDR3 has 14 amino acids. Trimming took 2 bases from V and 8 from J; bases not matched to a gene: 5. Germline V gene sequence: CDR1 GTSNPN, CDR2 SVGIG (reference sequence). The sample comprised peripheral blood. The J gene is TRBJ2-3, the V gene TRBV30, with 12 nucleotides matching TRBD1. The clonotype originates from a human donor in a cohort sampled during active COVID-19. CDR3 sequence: CAWSRDRGRSTQYF. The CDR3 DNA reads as TGTGCCTGGAGTAGGGACAGGGGGCGTTCTACGCAGTATTTT.